Each of the 31 T cell receptor beta chains below was sequenced from the same sample in a study of a mutant IDH1 vaccine in newly diagnosed glioma. These TCRs are of unknown antigen specificity. Clones were sequenced by immunoSEQ multiplex PCR, and TCRdb holds only the in-frame ones, with some missing. There are 40,000 or so clones in the sample; under 80% occur only once, and about 5% lies in the top ten. Time point indicated: week 23, last vaccination. The content of each vaccine dose was 300 ug of mutant IDH1 20-mer peptide, and topical imiquimod accompanied it. The input for sequencing was PBMCs, taken from a glioma patient whose treatment included an IDH1 peptide vaccine. All receptors derive from a man aged 45 to 65 with glioma.

V usage is TRBV9 and J usage is TRBJ1-5; 8 nucleotides agree with TRBD1. V shed 6 bases, J shed 6 bases, and the junction held 11 bases outside the gene matches. This CDR3 is 15 amino acids long. Germline loops: CDR1 SGDLS, CDR2 YYNGEE. The CDR3 DNA sequence: TGTGCCAGCACAATTACAGGGGGAAAAGGTCAGCCCCAGCATTTT. Its translation is CASTITGGKGQPQHF.

The rearrangement uses TRBV15 and TRBJ2-7, with D possibly being TRBD1 (7 bases). Trimming removed 4 bases at V and 2 bases at J, with 9 bases between. The germline V gene encodes CDR1 LNHNV and CDR2 YYDKDF (reference sequence). The CDR3 runs to 13 residues. CDR3 DNA: TGTGCCACCAGCATCAGGGGGGCCTACGAGCAGTACTTC. Amino acid sequence: CATSIRGAYEQYF.

The V and J genes are TRBV5-6 and TRBJ1-2; D perhaps matches TRBD1 (5 bases). The CDR3 sequence is 13 residues long. V dropped 4 bases and J dropped 5 bases, with 12 bases sitting between them. The germline CDR1 and CDR2 sequences are SGHDT and YYEEEE. CDR3 nucleotides: TGTGCCAGCAGCCGGGACTCCGAGTATGGCTACACCTTC. Amino acids: CASSRDSEYGYTF.

V usage is TRBV29-1 and J usage is TRBJ2-6, with D perhaps given as TRBD1 or TRBD2 (5 bases each). V shed 6 bases and J shed 4 bases, with 25 bases lying between them. CDR3 length equals 18 residues. In germline, CDR1 is SQVTM, CDR2 ANQGSEA. This CDR3 is CSVLNLGPQARGANVLTF. In DNA form, the CDR3 reads TGCAGCGTCCTCAACCTGGGACCTCAAGCGAGGGGGGCCAACGTCCTGACTTTC.

The genes are TRBV7-3 and TRBJ2-3; D remains unclear. CDR3 length: 12 amino acids. CDR1 SGHTA and CDR2 FQGTGA come from the germline V gene. Trimming took 3 bases from V and 9 from J, leaving 10 bases between them. The CDR3 DNA reads TGTGCCAGCAGCTTCTACGGAGAGACGCAGTATTTT. Its protein is CASSFYGETQYF.

The genes are TRBV4-1 and TRBJ1-2, with a weak D call TRBD1 (5 bases). The CDR3 runs to 14 residues. Per germline, CDR1 MGHRA and CDR2 YSYEKL. V was clipped by 4 bases and J by 4 bases, with 13 bases between them. In nucleotides, the CDR3 is TGCGCCAGCAGCCGACCCGACGGGGCCTATGGCTACACCTTC. Translating it yields CASSRPDGAYGYTF.

The chain has TRBV11-2 and TRBJ2-7; unclear D gene. Trimming left V 3 bases short and J 0 bases short, with 6 bases between. Germline V gene lookup returns CDR1 SGHAT and CDR2 FQNNGV. The CDR3 sequence is 13 residues long. CDR3: CASSLPDSYEQYF. DNA for the CDR3: TGTGCCAGCAGCTTGCCAGACTCCTACGAGCAGTACTTC.

The chain links TRBV5-1 to TRBJ1-1; D might be TRBD1 (6 bases). V gave up 4 bases and J gave up 1 base, with 14 bases separating them. The CDR3 runs to 15 residues. Per germline, CDR1 SGHRS and CDR2 YFSETQ. The CDR3 spells CASSASGTTNTEAFF. CDR3 DNA sequence: TGCGCCAGCAGCGCTTCCGGGACAACGAACACTGAAGCTTTCTTT.

V and J are TRBV9 and TRBJ1-4; D is undetermined. The CDR3 has 15 residues. V lost 0 bases, J lost 0 bases, and 6 bases lay in between. CDR1 SGDLS and CDR2 YYNGEE come from the germline V gene. CDR3 nucleotides: TGTGCCAGCAGCGTAGATGAATCAACTAATGAAAAACTGTTTTTT. It yields the protein CASSVDESTNEKLFF.

The rearrangement links TRBV5-5 to TRBJ2-3; 8 bases line up with TRBD2. CDR3 length equals 15 residues. The germline gives CDR1 SGHKS, CDR2 YYEKEE (reference sequence). V lost 2 bases and J lost 3; bases outside the gene matches: 5. The CDR3 loop reads CASSFSGLETDTQYF. Written as DNA, the CDR3 is TGTGCCAGCAGCTTTTCGGGACTAGAAACAGATACGCAGTATTTT.

This chain uses TRBV25-1 with TRBJ1-1, with TRBD1 matching 7 bases. This CDR3 is built from 14 residues. Trimming removed 6 bases from V and 2 bases from J; junction bases left unmatched: 6. Germline values: CDR1 MGHDK, CDR2 SYGVNS. The DNA of the CDR3 is TGTGCCAGCAGATCAAGACAGGGAAACACTGAAGCTTTCTTT. Protein sequence: CASRSRQGNTEAFF.

Only one count was recorded for this clone. V and J are TRBV7-2 and TRBJ1-5; maybe TRBD1 (5 bases). Germline V gives CDR1 SGHTA, CDR2 FQGNSA. Trimming cost V 5 bases and J 0 bases, with 11 bases left between them. The CDR3 is made up of 15 amino acids. CDR3 sequence: CASSKTDYSNQPQHF. Written as DNA, the CDR3 is TGTGCCAGCAGCAAGACAGATTATAGCAATCAGCCCCAGCATTTT.

This chain connects TRBV15 to TRBJ1-1; no reliable D call. The V end was cut by 4 bases, the J end by 2 bases, with 11 bases between. CDR3 length: 14 residues. Germline loops: CDR1 LNHNV, CDR2 YYDKDF (reference sequence). The CDR3 protein is CATSTTMGNTEAFF. The CDR3 DNA reads TGTGCCACCAGCACTACCATGGGAAACACTGAAGCTTTCTTT.

V and J are TRBV5-1 and TRBJ2-6; 8 bases map to TRBD1. Per germline, CDR1 SGHRS and CDR2 YFSETQ. V gave up 7 bases and J gave up 8 bases; unmatched junction bases: 8. This CDR3 region has 14 residues. This chain's CDR3 is CASDWTGPTNVLTF. CDR3 sequence (DNA): TGCGCCAGCGATTGGACAGGGCCTACCAACGTCCTGACTTTC.

The V call is TRBV7-6, the J call TRBJ1-6, with 7 bases lining up with TRBD1. Germline V gene lookup returns CDR1 SGHVS and CDR2 FNYEAQ. This CDR3 region has 15 residues. V was pared by 1 base and J by 5 bases, with 2 bases of the junction left unmatched. The CDR3 nucleotides read TGTGCCAGCAGCTTAGGGACAGGAGATAATTCACCCCTCCACTTT. It specifies CASSLGTGDNSPLHF. Combining the CDR3 with reference TRBV7-6 and TRBJ1-6 gives the whole variable domain GAGVSQSPRYKVTKRGQDVALRCDPISGHVSLYWYRQALGQGPEFLTYFNYEAQQDKSGLPNDRFSAERPEGSISTLTIQRTEQRDSAMYRCASSLGTGDNSPLHFGNGTRLTVT.

This clone was observed a handful of times. The rearrangement uses TRBV10-3 and TRBJ2-2; 8 nucleotides match TRBD1. The CDR3 is 15 residues long. The germline V gene encodes CDR1 ENHRY and CDR2 SYGVKD. Unmatched junction bases numbered 6, after V lost 6 bases and J lost 3 bases. The DNA for the CDR3 is TGTGCCATCAGACAGGGGGTCAGCGACACCGGGGAGCTGTTTTTT. Translating gives CAIRQGVSDTGELFF.

This clone was detected once. The rearrangement uses TRBV28 and TRBJ2-3, with unresolved D. The ends were cut back, 1 base at V and 2 bases at J, with 13 bases in the middle. Germline V gene data show CDR1 as MDHEN and CDR2 as SYDVKM. CDR3 length equals 16 residues. CDR3 region: CASSLFSTVFTDTQYF. CDR3 nucleotide sequence: TGTGCCAGCAGTTTATTTTCCACAGTCTTCACAGATACGCAGTATTTT.

The chain combines TRBV19 with TRBJ1-1; D is undetermined. The germline CDR1 and CDR2 sequences are LNHDA and SQIVND (reference sequence). V was pared by 0 bases and J by 11 bases, with 13 bases between. The CDR3 spans 13 residues. CDR3 nucleotide sequence: TGTGCCAGTAGTATAGATGCGTCAGTGGACGCTTTCTTT. Translating it yields CASSIDASVDAFF. The variable domain in full, with the rest retrieved from reference TRBV19 and TRBJ1-1, is DGGITQSPKYLFRKEGQNVTLSCEQNLNHDAMYWYRQDPGQGLRLIYYSQIVNDFQKGDIAEGYSVSREKKESFPLTVTSAQKNPTAFYLCASSIDASVDAFFGQGTRLTVV.

The V gene is TRBV7-9, the J gene TRBJ2-1; 13 nucleotides align to TRBD2. Germline trimming cut 5 bases from V and 10 bases from J; bases unmatched to any gene: 5. In germline, CDR1 is SEHNR, CDR2 FQNEAQ (reference sequence). This CDR3 region has 14 residues. The CDR3 DNA sequence: TGTGCCAGCAGCGTCGGGACTAGCGGGGACGAGCAGTTCTTC. Its translation is CASSVGTSGDEQFF.

This chain joins TRBV7-2 and TRBJ2-1; 8 positions agree with TRBD2. The CDR3 has 15 amino acids. V gave up 5 bases and J gave up 4 bases; unmatched junction bases: 7. Germline values: CDR1 SGHTA, CDR2 FQGNSA. This CDR3 is CASSPGGPIYNEQFF. CDR3 bases: TGTGCCAGCAGCCCGGGGGGGCCCATATACAATGAGCAGTTCTTC. Supplemented by reference TRBV7-2 and TRBJ2-1, the full variable domain reads GAGVSQSPSNKVTEKGKDVELRCDPISGHTALYWYRQSLGQGLEFLIYFQGNSAPDKSGLPSDRFSAERTGGSVSTLTIQRTQQEDSAVYLCASSPGGPIYNEQFFGPGTRLTVL.

The chain recombines TRBV4-3 with TRBJ2-7; no reliable D call. CDR1 is LGHNA, CDR2 YSLEER, per germline. There are 13 residues in the CDR3. V dropped 1 base and J dropped 0 bases, with 4 bases sitting between them. CDR3 loop: CASSQGISYEQYF. The CDR3 DNA reads TGCGCCAGCAGCCAAGGTATCTCCTACGAGCAGTACTTC.

This chain joins TRBV2 and TRBJ2-7; D gene unclear. Trimming shortened V by 4 bases and J by 3 bases, and 13 bases separated the two germline ends. In germline, CDR1 is SNHLY, CDR2 FYNNEI. The CDR3 is 14 amino acids. Here the CDR3 reads CASSVVQRVYEQYF. CDR3 DNA sequence: TGTGCCAGCAGTGTCGTTCAAAGGGTCTACGAGCAGTACTTC.

This chain joins TRBV6-1 and TRBJ2-5, with D hard to call. V was cut by 6 bases and J by 5 bases, with 4 bases left in between. The CDR3 loop spans 10 amino acids. Per the germline V gene, CDR1 is MNHNS and CDR2 is SASEGT. CDR3 sequence: CASSLETQYF. The CDR3, as DNA: TGTGCCAGCAGCCTTGAGACCCAGTACTTC.

The V gene is TRBV4-3, the J gene TRBJ1-2; D is unresolved. The V and J ends lost 0 bases and 8 bases respectively, with 13 bases between them. Germline V gene lookup returns CDR1 LGHNA and CDR2 YSLEER. The length of the CDR3 is 14 residues. As DNA, the CDR3 is TGCGCCAGCAGCCAAGATGGCCTTAAAGGAGGCTACACCTTC. Its translation: CASSQDGLKGGYTF.

This clone was seen just once. In nucleotides, the CDR3 is TGCGCCAGCAGCCAAGGTATTCTAGCGGGGGGGCCAGATACGCAGTATTTT. Translating it yields CASSQGILAGGPDTQYF. This chain links TRBV4-3 with TRBJ2-3; 12 bases align to TRBD2. The CDR3 consists of 17 residues. With 1 base clipped from V and 4 bases from J, the junction kept 6 bases outside the gene matches. Germline assignment: CDR1 LGHNA and CDR2 YSLEER.

This clone was counted only a few times. The chain joins TRBV10-1 to TRBJ1-1; possibly TRBD1 for D (6 bases). The CDR3 is 13 amino acids. CDR1 and CDR2 from the germline V gene are WNHNN and SYGVQD (reference sequence). The germline V and J ends were trimmed by 6 bases and 1 base, with 9 bases remaining between them. The CDR3 spells CASRAGQNTEAFF. The DNA for the CDR3 is TGCGCCAGCAGGGCGGGACAGAACACTGAAGCTTTCTTT.

This chain connects TRBV4-3 to TRBJ1-1, with 9 nucleotides matching TRBD1. The V and J ends lost 8 bases and 4 bases, in that order; junction bases with no gene match: 5. Germline CDR1 is LGHNA and CDR2 is YSLEER. CDR3 size: 13 residues. The CDR3 spells CASGRDRATEAFF. Written as DNA, the CDR3 is TGCGCCAGCGGGAGGGACAGGGCCACTGAAGCTTTCTTT.

This clone has more than one count but fewer than ten. This chain connects TRBV27 to TRBJ2-5, with D possibly matching TRBD2 (6 bases). Germline-derived CDR1 and CDR2 are MNHEY and SMNVEV (reference sequence). The germline V and J ends were trimmed by 2 bases and 5 bases, with 15 bases remaining between them. The CDR3 runs to 15 residues. Here the CDR3 DNA reads TGTGCCAGCAGTTTACTCGGGGCCGGAGGGGAGACCCAGTACTTC. Its protein is CASSLLGAGGETQYF.

This chain joins TRBV6-5 and TRBJ2-3; D is undetermined. The CDR3 is 15 residues long. V was trimmed by 4 bases and J by 0 bases, leaving 11 bases between them. The germline V gene has CDR1 MNHEY and CDR2 SVGAGI. CDR3 nucleotides: TGTGCCAGCAGTTCCAGCTGGGGAAGCACAGATACGCAGTATTTT. Translation: CASSSSWGSTDTQYF.

The rearrangement uses TRBV2 and TRBJ1-5; D may be TRBD1 (6 bases). V was trimmed by 5 bases and J by 5 bases, leaving 10 bases between them. This CDR3 region has 13 residues. In germline, CDR1 is SNHLY, CDR2 FYNNEI. Written as DNA, the CDR3 is TGTGCCAGCAGTACGGACAGCTATCAGCCCCAGCATTTT. This translates into CASSTDSYQPQHF.

The genes are TRBV28 and TRBJ2-5; TRBD1 matches 10 bases. Germline CDR1 reads MDHEN; CDR2 reads SYDVKM. The CDR3 sequence is 16 residues long. V dropped 2 bases and J dropped 4; count of bases not matched to a gene: 7. CDR3 nucleotide sequence: TGTGCCAGCAGTTTAACCGGGACAGGGGAGGGAGAGACCCAGTACTTC. Translated, it gives CASSLTGTGEGETQYF.